This T cell receptor (beta chain) derives from a study of cytomegalovirus exposure and HLA in healthy donors. PCR primers comprised 60 Vbeta and 13 Jbeta primers. Generated by immunoSEQ multiplex PCR, the TCRdb table keeps only in-frame clones and is missing some. This specimen shows some 39,000 clones; the ten leading clones hold 6.2%. Germline trimming cut 6 bases from V and 5 bases from J; bases unmatched to any gene: 3. The CDR3 is 15 residues long. Germline-derived CDR1 and CDR2 are MNHNY and SVGAGI (reference sequence). The J gene is TRBJ2-2, the V gene TRBV6-6; TRBD2 aligns across 13 bases. This TCR was recovered from a man aged 25-45 years in good health and CMV-seronegative. The sequencing input was PBMCs. DNA of the CDR3: TGTGCCAGCAGAACGGGACTAGCGGGAACCGGGGAGCTGTTTTTT. It is translated as CASRTGLAGTGELFF.